Below, 22 T cell receptor beta chains from the same sample are listed, as sequenced in a study of T cells in Graves' hyperthyroidism and ophthalmopathy. TCR beta CDR3 regions were amplified from RNA transcripts. HTBI primers were used for first-round RT-PCR of the TCR CDR3. TCRdb re-called the multiplex PCR reads with MiXCR, one entry per CDR3 protein. The table shows some 270,000 distinct CDR3 sequences, with approximately 23% occurring only once. Sample: blood. All receptors derive from a woman aged 40 to 50 with Graves' ophthalmopathy.

This clonotype is a singleton in its sample. This CDR3 reads CASSFGVYGYTF. CDR3 DNA: TGTGCCAGCAGTTTTGGTGTCTATGGCTACACCTTC. The rearrangement joins TRBV28 to TRBJ1-2; D remains ambiguous. Per germline, CDR1 MDHEN and CDR2 SYDVKM. Between the trimmed V and J ends, which lost 3 bases and 4 bases, there was a span of 6 bases. The CDR3 extends over 12 amino acids.

The chain has TRBV19 and TRBJ2-7; D gene ambiguous. The V end was cut by 1 base, the J end by 2 bases, with 6 bases between. The CDR3 contains 13 residues. Germline V gene data show CDR1 as LNHDA and CDR2 as SQIVND (reference sequence). DNA for the CDR3: TGTGCCAGTAGTATAGGCAATACCTACGAGCAGTACTTC. Protein: CASSIGNTYEQYF.

This clonotype was found a few times. The chain recombines TRBV19 with TRBJ2-2, with no clear D. CDR1 LNHDA and CDR2 SQIVND come from the germline V gene (reference sequence). With 2 bases removed from V and 6 bases from J, the gap between germline ends came to 13 bases. This CDR3 contains 15 residues. CDR3 DNA sequence: TGTGCCAGTAGTATACTTCAGGAAACCCCCGGGGAGCTGTTTTTT. It specifies CASSILQETPGELFF.

This clonotype was found many times. This sequence may be a read error, since a much larger clone differs from it by one base. The chain is built from TRBV7-8 and TRBJ2-7; 7 bases are shared with TRBD1. V trimming: 5 bases; J trimming: 6 bases; junction bases outside the gene matches: 4. The germline V gene has CDR1 SGHVS and CDR2 FQNEAQ. The CDR3 sequence is 12 residues long. The CDR3 coding sequence is TGTGCCAGCAGCCCACAGGGGTTCGAGCAGTACTTC. Protein sequence: CASSPQGFEQYF.

The CDR3 reads CASSPRTQGGTEAFF. The CDR3, as DNA: TGTGCCAGCTCACCAAGGACCCAGGGCGGGACTGAAGCTTTCTTT. The chain is built from TRBV18 and TRBJ1-1; maybe TRBD1 (5 bases). The length of the CDR3 is 15 residues. Germline lookup yields CDR1 KGHSH and CDR2 LQKENI. Trimming removed 2 bases from V and 5 bases from J, with 15 bases in between.

This clonotype has a count of ten or more. This chain links TRBV2 with TRBJ1-1; D is perhaps TRBD1 (5 bases). Germline loops: CDR1 SNHLY, CDR2 FYNNEI. The CDR3 loop spans 16 amino acids. Between the trimmed V and J ends, which lost 8 bases and 5 bases, there was a span of 24 bases. The CDR3 spells CASSQEPKGVGTEAFF. In DNA form, the CDR3 reads TGTGCCAGCTCTCAGGAACCGAAAGGGGTTGGAACTGAAGCTTTCTTT.

This clonotype was seen ten or more times. A read error may account for a junction end that differs from germline. The chain links TRBV28 to TRBJ1-1; the D gene is possibly TRBD1 (5 bases). The CDR3 totals 12 residues. CDR1 is MDHEN, CDR2 SYDVKM, per germline. CDR3 in amino acids: CASRDGNTEAFF. DNA for the CDR3: TGTGCAAGCAGGGACGGGAACACTGAAGCTTTCTTT. The full variable domain, completed using reference TRBV28 and TRBJ1-1, is DVKVTQSSRYLVKRTGEKVFLECVQDMDHENMFWYRQDPGLGLRLIYFSYDVKMKEKGDIPEGYSVSREKKERFSLILESASTNQTSMYLCASRDGNTEAFFGQGTRLTVV.

This clonotype was counted ten times or more. The gene calls are TRBV6-2 or TRBV6-3 and TRBJ2-5; D possibly corresponds to TRBD2 (6 bases). Germline values: CDR1 MNHEY, CDR2 SVGEGT. The V end was cut by 6 bases, the J end by 5 bases, with 19 bases between. The CDR3 has 15 residues. The CDR3 region is CASRIRAGSMETQYF. CDR3 sequence (DNA): TGTGCCAGCAGGATCCGCGCGGGGAGTATGGAGACCCAGTACTTC.

This clonotype was picked up many times. The chain uses TRBV28 and TRBJ1-5; D not certain. The length of the CDR3 is 13 residues. V gave up 6 bases and J gave up 5 bases, with 11 bases separating them. The germline V gene has CDR1 MDHEN and CDR2 SYDVKM. The CDR3 sequence is CASRQFLYQPQHF. The CDR3 nucleotides are TGTGCCAGCAGACAGTTTCTCTATCAGCCCCAGCATTTT.

The chain combines TRBV6-1 with TRBJ1-1, with D possibly being TRBD1 (6 bases). In germline, CDR1 is MNHNS, CDR2 SASEGT. V was clipped by 3 bases and J by 4 bases, with 12 bases between them. This CDR3 region has 14 residues. The CDR3 coding sequence is TGTGCCAGCAGTGATATACAGGGATCCACTGAAGCTTTCTTT. This codes for CASSDIQGSTEAFF.

This clonotype was counted many times. The chain is built from TRBV6-5 and TRBJ1-5; D is ambiguous. V shed 0 bases and J shed 10 bases, with 13 bases lying between them. CDR1 is MNHEY, CDR2 SVGAGI, per germline. CDR3 size: 14 residues. CDR3 loop: CASSYSGEGSPQHF. Here the CDR3 DNA reads TGTGCCAGCAGTTACTCGGGAGAGGGCTCACCCCAGCATTTT.

This clonotype was recorded at least ten times. The chain couples TRBV3-1 to TRBJ1-1; D is ambiguous. The germline gives CDR1 LGHDT, CDR2 YNNKEL (reference sequence). This CDR3 has 15 residues. The V and J ends lost 1 base and 2 bases respectively, with 11 bases between them. The CDR3 nucleotides read TGTGCCAGCAGCCAAGGTGTCACCGATAACACTGAAGCTTTCTTT. Its translation: CASSQGVTDNTEAFF.

In its sample, this clonotype was seen many times. The chain links TRBV29-1 to TRBJ2-7; TRBD1 matches 7 bases. The CDR3 has 13 amino acids. With 3 bases clipped from V and 3 bases from J, the junction kept 5 bases outside the gene matches. In germline, CDR1 is SQVTM, CDR2 ANQGSEA. The CDR3 loop reads CSVETGSDYEQYF. In DNA, the CDR3 is TGCAGCGTTGAGACAGGGAGCGACTACGAGCAGTACTTC.

This clonotype occurred many times. The J gene is TRBJ1-3, the V gene TRBV30, with D perhaps TRBD1 (5 bases). Trimming took 0 bases from V and 1 from J, leaving 13 bases between them. Germline lookup yields CDR1 GTSNPN and CDR2 SVGIG (reference sequence). CDR3 length: 16 amino acids. The CDR3 sequence is CAWSVGAPGSGNTIYF. The CDR3 region has the DNA TGTGCCTGGAGTGTCGGGGCACCTGGGTCTGGAAACACCATATATTTT.

This clonotype appeared many times. The chain recombines TRBV4-2 with TRBJ2-5; 9 bases are a match to TRBD1. Trimming cost V 2 bases and J 3 bases; bases outside gene matches: 4. This CDR3 is built from 15 residues. The V gene's germline CDR1 is LGHNA and CDR2 YNFKEQ. CDR3 loop: CASSQTGQGEETQYF. CDR3 coding DNA: TGTGCCAGCAGCCAAACGGGACAGGGCGAAGAGACCCAGTACTTC.

This clonotype has ten or more counts. V and J are TRBV12-3 or TRBV12-4 and TRBJ2-7; possibly TRBD1 for D (5 bases). The CDR3 length is 14 residues. Trimming removed 6 bases at V and 2 bases at J, with 14 bases between. The CDR3 DNA reads TGTGCCAGCAGGCAGGGCCCGCTAACCTACGAGCAGTACTTC. Translation: CASRQGPLTYEQYF.

At least ten counts were recorded for this clonotype. This clone may be a read error of a much larger clone one base away. The rearrangement links TRBV10-3 to TRBJ2-5; D might be TRBD2 (5 bases). Germline-derived CDR1 and CDR2 are ENHRY and SYGVKD. The CDR3 runs 19 residues. Trimming stripped 1 base from V and 5 bases from J, with 26 bases between. The chain's CDR3 is CAISELWTPPEDVGETQYF. CDR3 nucleotide sequence: TGTGCCATCAGTGAGTTATGGACTCCACCGGAGGACGTGGGGGAGACCCAGTACTTC.

This chain connects TRBV24-1 to TRBJ2-2; possible D gene TRBD1, 6 bases. From germline, CDR1 is KGHDR and CDR2 SFDVKD. The CDR3 spans 17 residues. Trimming removed 0 bases at V and 2 bases at J, with 12 bases between. CDR3 region: CATSDLPGTRNTGELFF. The CDR3 DNA reads TGTGCCACCAGTGATTTGCCCGGGACACGTAACACCGGGGAGCTGTTTTTT.

This rearrangement joins TRBV6-1 to TRBJ2-2; 12 nucleotides line up with TRBD1. J lost 4 bases, V lost 3 bases, and 9 bases had no gene match. Germline V gives CDR1 MNHNS, CDR2 SASEGT. The CDR3 runs to 18 residues. Written as DNA, the CDR3 is TGTGCCAGCAGTGATGGGACAGGGGGCGCCGGGGTCACCGGGGAGCTGTTTTTT. Translation: CASSDGTGGAGVTGELFF.

V is TRBV12-3 or TRBV12-4 and J is TRBJ2-5; 8 bases match TRBD2. Germline trimming cut 5 bases from V and 4 bases from J; bases unmatched to any gene: 6. The CDR3 sequence is 14 residues long. CDR3 region: CASSDGTRGETQYF. The CDR3 region has the DNA TGTGCCAGCAGTGATGGGACTAGGGGAGAGACCCAGTACTTC.

The sample holds many counts of this clonotype. This chain connects TRBV12-3 or TRBV12-4 to TRBJ1-5, with 7 bases that match TRBD1. Trimming took 6 bases from V and 3 from J; bases not matched to a gene: 8. The length of the CDR3 is 15 residues. The CDR3 spells CASSPGGGANQPQHF. The CDR3 DNA is TGTGCCAGCAGCCCAGGGGGGGGGGCCAATCAGCCCCAGCATTTT.

This clonotype was found many times. The junction departs from the called germline gene at one end, perhaps through a read error. V gene TRBV4-1 combines with J gene TRBJ2-7; TRBD1 matches 10 bases. In germline, CDR1 is MGHRA, CDR2 YSYEKL. The CDR3 consists of 14 residues. CDR3 in DNA: TGTGCCAGTAGTCCGGGACAGGGGAAGTACGAGCAGTACTTC. This translates into CASSPGQGKYEQYF.